This TCR beta chain was captured in a study of control samples from healthy donors and cancer patients. Profiling relied on immunoSEQ multiplex PCR, and the TCRdb table lists in-frame clones only, not all of them. The sample lists 25,000 or so clones, 65% to 90% occurring once. The length of the CDR3 is 10 residues. CDR1 and CDR2 from the germline V gene are SNHLY and FYNNEI. With 10 bases removed from V and 8 bases from J, the gap between germline ends came to 11 bases. The clonotype comes from a woman in her fifties or sixties with head and neck cancer. The specimen was PBMCs. This chain links TRBV2 with TRBJ1-2, with unresolved D. CDR3 DNA sequence: TGTGCCAAATACGACGGCGGCTACACCTTC. It specifies CAKYDGGYTF.